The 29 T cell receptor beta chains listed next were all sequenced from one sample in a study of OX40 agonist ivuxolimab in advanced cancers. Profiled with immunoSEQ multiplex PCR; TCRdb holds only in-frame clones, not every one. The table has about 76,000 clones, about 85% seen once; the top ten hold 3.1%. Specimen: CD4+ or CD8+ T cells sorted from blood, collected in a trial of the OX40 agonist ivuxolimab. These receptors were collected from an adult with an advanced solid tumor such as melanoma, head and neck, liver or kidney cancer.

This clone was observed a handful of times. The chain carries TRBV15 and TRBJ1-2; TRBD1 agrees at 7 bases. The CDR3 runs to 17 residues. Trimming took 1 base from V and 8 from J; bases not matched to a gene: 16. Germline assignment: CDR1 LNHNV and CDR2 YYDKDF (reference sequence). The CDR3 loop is CATSRAYSTTGALGYTF. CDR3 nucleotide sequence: TGTGCCACCAGCAGAGCTTACTCTACCACAGGGGCGCTGGGCTACACCTTC. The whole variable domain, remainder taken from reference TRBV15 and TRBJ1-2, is DAMVIQNPRYQVTQFGKPVTLSCSQTLNHNVMYWYQQKSSQAPKLLFHYYDKDFNNEADTPDNFQSRRPNTSFCFLDIRSPGLGDTAMYLCATSRAYSTTGALGYTFGSGTRLTVV.

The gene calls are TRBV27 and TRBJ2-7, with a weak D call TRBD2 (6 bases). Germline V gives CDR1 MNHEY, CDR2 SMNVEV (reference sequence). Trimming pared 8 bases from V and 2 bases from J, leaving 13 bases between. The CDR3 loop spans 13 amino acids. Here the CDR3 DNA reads TGTGCCAGCGGAAGGACTATACCCTACGAGCAGTACTTC. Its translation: CASGRTIPYEQYF.

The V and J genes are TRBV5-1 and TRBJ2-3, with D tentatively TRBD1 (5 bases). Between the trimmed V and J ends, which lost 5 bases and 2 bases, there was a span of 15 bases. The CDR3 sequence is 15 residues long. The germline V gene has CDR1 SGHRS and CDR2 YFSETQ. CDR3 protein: CASRQVPTNTDTQYF. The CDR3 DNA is TGCGCCAGCAGACAGGTCCCTACCAACACAGATACGCAGTATTTT.

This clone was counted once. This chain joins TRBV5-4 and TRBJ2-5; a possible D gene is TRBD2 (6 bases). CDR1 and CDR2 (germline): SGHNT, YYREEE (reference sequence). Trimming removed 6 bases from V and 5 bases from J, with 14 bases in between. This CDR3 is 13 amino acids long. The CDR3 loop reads CASKRAGLETQYF. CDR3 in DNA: TGTGCCAGCAAGAGGGCGGGACTGGAGACCCAGTACTTC. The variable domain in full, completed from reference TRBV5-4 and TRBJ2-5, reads ETGVTQSPTHLIKTRGQQVTLRCSSQSGHNTVSWYQQALGQGPQFIFQYYREEENGRGNFPPRFSGLQFPNYSSELNVNALELDDSALYLCASKRAGLETQYFGPGTRLLVL.

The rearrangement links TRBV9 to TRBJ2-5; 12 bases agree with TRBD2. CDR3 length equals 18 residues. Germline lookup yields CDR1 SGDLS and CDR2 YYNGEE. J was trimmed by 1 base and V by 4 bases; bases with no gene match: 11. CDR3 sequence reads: CASSYRLKTSGGQETQYF. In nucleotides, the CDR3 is TGTGCCAGCAGCTATCGATTGAAGACTAGCGGGGGCCAAGAGACCCAGTACTTC. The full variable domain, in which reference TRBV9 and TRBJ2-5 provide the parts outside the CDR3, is DSGVTQTPKHLITATGQRVTLRCSPRSGDLSVYWYQQSLDQGLQFLIQYYNGEERAKGNILERFSAQQFPDLHSELNLSSLELGDSALYFCASSYRLKTSGGQETQYFGPGTRLLVL.

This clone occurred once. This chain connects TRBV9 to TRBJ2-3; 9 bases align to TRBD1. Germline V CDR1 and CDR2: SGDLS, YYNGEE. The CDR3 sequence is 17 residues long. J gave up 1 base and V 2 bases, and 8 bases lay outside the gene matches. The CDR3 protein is CASSVTGTGWGTDTQYF. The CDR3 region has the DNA TGTGCCAGCAGCGTTACCGGGACAGGGTGGGGCACAGATACGCAGTATTTT.

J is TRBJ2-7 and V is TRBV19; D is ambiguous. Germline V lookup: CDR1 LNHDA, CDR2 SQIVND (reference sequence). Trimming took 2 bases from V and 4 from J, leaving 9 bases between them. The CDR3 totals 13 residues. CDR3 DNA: TGTGCCAGTAGTATATCTCTAGTATACGAGCAGTACTTC. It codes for CASSISLVYEQYF.

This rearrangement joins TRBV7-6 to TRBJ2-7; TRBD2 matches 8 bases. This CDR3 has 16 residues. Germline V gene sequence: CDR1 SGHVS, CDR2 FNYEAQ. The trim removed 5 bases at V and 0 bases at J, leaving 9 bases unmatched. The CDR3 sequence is CASSPLAGLSSYEQYF. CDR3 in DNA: TGTGCCAGCAGCCCTTTAGCGGGACTGAGCTCCTACGAGCAGTACTTC.

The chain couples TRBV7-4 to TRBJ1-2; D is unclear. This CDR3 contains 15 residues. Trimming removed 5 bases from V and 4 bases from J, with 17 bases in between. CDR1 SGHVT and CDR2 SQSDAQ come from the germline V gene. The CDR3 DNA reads TGTGCCAGCAGCACCCGGATTACGCTCTTCTATGGCTACACCTTC. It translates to CASSTRITLFYGYTF.

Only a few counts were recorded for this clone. CDR3 nucleotides: TGTGCCAGCAGTTACGACGGGGGGCGAGGCTACACCTTC. It specifies CASSYDGGRGYTF. The chain combines TRBV6-5 with TRBJ1-2; perhaps TRBD1 as D (6 bases). CDR1 is MNHEY, CDR2 SVGAGI, per germline. Trimming cost V 2 bases and J 8 bases, with 12 bases left between them. The CDR3 covers 13 residues.

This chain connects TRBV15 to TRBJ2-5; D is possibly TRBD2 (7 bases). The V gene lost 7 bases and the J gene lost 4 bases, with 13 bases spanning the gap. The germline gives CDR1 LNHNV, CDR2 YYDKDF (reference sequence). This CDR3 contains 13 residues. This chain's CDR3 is CATTSGGGETQYF. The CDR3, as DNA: TGTGCCACCACCTCGGGGGGCGGAGAGACCCAGTACTTC.

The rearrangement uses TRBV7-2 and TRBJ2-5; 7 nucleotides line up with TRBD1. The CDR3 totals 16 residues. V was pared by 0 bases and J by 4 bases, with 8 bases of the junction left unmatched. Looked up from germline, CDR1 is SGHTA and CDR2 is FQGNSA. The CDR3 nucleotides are TGTGCCAGCAGCTTAGCCTCGCAGGGGGTGGGAGAGACCCAGTACTTC. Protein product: CASSLASQGVGETQYF.

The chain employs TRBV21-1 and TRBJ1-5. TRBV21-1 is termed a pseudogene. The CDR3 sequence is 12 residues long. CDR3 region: CASSKERSAQHF. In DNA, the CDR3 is TGTGCCAGCAGCAAAGAAAGGTCGGCCCAGCATTTT.

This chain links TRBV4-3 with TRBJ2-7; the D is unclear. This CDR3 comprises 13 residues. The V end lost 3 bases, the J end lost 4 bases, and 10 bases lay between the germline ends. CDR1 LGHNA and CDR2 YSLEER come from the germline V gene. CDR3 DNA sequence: TGCGCCAGCAGCCAGGGAATTAGGTACGAGCAGTACTTC. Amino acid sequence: CASSQGIRYEQYF.

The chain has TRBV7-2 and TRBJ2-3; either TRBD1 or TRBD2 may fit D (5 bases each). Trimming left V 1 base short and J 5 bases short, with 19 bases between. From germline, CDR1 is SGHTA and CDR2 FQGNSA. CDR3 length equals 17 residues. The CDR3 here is CASSLEGLAPRRDTQYF. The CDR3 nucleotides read TGTGCCAGCAGCTTAGAGGGGCTAGCTCCTAGGAGAGATACGCAGTATTTT.

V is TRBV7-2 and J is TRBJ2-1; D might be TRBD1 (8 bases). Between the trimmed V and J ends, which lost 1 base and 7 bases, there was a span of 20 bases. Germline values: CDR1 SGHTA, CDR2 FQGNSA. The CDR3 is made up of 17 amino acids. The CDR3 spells CASSLGPSGTGINEQFF. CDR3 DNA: TGTGCCAGCAGCTTAGGCCCAAGCGGGACAGGTATTAATGAGCAGTTCTTC.

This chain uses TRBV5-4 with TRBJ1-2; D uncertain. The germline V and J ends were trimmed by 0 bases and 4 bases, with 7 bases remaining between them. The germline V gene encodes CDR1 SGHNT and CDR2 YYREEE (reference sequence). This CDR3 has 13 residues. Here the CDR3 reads CASSLGGGYGYTF. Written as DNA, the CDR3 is TGTGCCAGCAGCTTGGGGGGAGGCTATGGCTACACCTTC.

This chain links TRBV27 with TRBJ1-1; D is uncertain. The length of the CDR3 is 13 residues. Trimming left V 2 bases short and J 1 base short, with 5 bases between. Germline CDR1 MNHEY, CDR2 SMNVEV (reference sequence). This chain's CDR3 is CASSLHKNTEAFF. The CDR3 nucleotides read TGTGCCAGCAGTTTACACAAGAACACTGAAGCTTTCTTT.

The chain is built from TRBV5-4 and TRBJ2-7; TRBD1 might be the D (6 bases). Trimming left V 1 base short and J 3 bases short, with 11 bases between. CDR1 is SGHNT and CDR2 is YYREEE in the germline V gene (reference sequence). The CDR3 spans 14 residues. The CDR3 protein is CASSLMPGDYEQYF. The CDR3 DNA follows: TGTGCCAGCAGCTTGATGCCAGGGGACTACGAGCAGTACTTC.

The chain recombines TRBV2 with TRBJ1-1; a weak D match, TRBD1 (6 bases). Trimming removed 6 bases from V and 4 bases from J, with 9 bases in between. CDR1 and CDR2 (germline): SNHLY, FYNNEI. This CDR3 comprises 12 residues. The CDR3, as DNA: TGTGCCAGCAGGCCGGACAGCACTGAAGCTTTCTTT. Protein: CASRPDSTEAFF.

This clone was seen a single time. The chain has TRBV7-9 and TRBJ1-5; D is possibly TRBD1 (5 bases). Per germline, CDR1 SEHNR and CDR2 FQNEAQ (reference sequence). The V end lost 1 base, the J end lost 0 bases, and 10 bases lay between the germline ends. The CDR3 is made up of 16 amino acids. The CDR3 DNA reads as TGTGCCAGCAGCTTAGGATGGGGACCTAGCAATCAGCCCCAGCATTTT. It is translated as CASSLGWGPSNQPQHF.

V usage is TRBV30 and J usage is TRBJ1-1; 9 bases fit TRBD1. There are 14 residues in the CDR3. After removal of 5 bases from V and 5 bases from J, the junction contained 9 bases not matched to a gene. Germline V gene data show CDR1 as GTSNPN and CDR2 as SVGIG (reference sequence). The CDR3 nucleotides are TGTGCCTGGTCCCTACAGGGGGCTAAGACTGAAGCTTTCTTT. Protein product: CAWSLQGAKTEAFF.

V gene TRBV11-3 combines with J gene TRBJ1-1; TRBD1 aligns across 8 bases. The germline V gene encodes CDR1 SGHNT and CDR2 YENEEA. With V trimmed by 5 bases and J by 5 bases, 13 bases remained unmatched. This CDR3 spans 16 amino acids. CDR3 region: CASSPSGTGGHTEAFF. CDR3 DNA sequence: TGTGCCAGCAGCCCGTCCGGAACAGGGGGACATACTGAAGCTTTCTTT.

The CDR3 reads CASSRDRFDGNTIYF. CDR3 coding DNA: TGTGCCAGCAGTCGAGACAGGTTCGACGGAAACACCATATATTTT. The chain employs TRBV6-5 and TRBJ1-3; D may be TRBD1 (6 bases). Trimming took 5 bases from V and 4 from J, leaving 15 bases between them. The germline V gene has CDR1 MNHEY and CDR2 SVGAGI. The CDR3 totals 15 residues.

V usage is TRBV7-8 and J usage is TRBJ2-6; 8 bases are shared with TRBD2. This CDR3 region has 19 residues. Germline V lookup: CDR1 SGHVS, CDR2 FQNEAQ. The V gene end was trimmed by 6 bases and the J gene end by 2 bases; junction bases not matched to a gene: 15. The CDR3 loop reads CASSRSGTGSGAGANVLTF. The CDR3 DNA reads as TGTGCCAGCAGTCGTAGCGGGACGGGCTCTGGAGCTGGGGCCAACGTCCTGACTTTC.

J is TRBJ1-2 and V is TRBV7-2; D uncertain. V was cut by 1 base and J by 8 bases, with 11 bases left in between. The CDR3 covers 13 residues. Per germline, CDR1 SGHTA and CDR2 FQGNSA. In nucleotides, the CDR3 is TGTGCCAGCAGCTTAGTGCCCCAAGGGGGCTACACCTTC. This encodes CASSLVPQGGYTF.

The CDR3 DNA reads TGTGCCAGCAGCTTATGGGGAACAGATACGCAGTATTTT. As protein: CASSLWGTDTQYF. The chain employs TRBV7-2 and TRBJ2-3; no definite D call. The germline V and J ends were trimmed by 2 bases and 3 bases, with 6 bases remaining between them. This CDR3 has 13 residues. From germline, CDR1 is SGHTA and CDR2 FQGNSA. Full variable domain (rest looked up from reference TRBV7-2 and TRBJ2-3): GAGVSQSPSNKVTEKGKDVELRCDPISGHTALYWYRQSLGQGLEFLIYFQGNSAPDKSGLPSDRFSAERTGGSVSTLTIQRTQQEDSAVYLCASSLWGTDTQYFGPGTRLTVL.

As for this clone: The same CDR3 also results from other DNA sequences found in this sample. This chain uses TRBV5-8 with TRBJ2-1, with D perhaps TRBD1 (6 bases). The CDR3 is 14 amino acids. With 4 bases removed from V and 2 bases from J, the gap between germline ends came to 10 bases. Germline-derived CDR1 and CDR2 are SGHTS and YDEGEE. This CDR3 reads CASSRDRTYNEQFF. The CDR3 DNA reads TGTGCCAGCAGCCGTGACAGGACCTACAATGAGCAGTTCTTC.

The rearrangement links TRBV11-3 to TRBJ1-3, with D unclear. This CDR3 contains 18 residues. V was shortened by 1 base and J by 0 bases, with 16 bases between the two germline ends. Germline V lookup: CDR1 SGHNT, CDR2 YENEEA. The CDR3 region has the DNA TGTGCCAGCAGCTTAGTGCGGGAGTGGAGGTCCTCTGGAAACACCATATATTTT. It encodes CASSLVREWRSSGNTIYF.